The clone carrying this T cell receptor beta chain was seen more than once but under ten times. The data derive from a study of a mutant IDH1 vaccine in newly diagnosed glioma. At the level of the study: Every participant had undergone radiotherapy, temozolomide, or both before, and most underwent both.

Time point noted: baseline, week 1 (first vaccination visit). As to treatment: pre-vaccination baseline after standard-of-care therapy. TCRdb's copy holds only in-frame clones and misses some; the assay was immunoSEQ multiplex PCR. Here the sample spans about 96,000 clones, roughly 77% being singletons. V lost 7 bases and J 6 bases, leaving 13 bases between the germline ends. CDR3 length: 13 amino acids. From germline, CDR1 is LNHDA and CDR2 SQIVND (reference sequence). The chain uses TRBV19 and TRBJ1-5, with D perhaps matching TRBD1 (6 bases). The specimen was PBMCs, collected from a glioma patient treated with radiotherapy, temozolomide or both. The sequence was obtained from a man aged 35-49 years with glioma. The CDR3 DNA reads TGTGCCAGTATGGGGGCTTTGCGTCAGCCCCAGCATTTT. This encodes CASMGALRQPQHF.